This T cell receptor beta chain came from a study of shared clonotypes between healthy human individuals. Profiled with immunoSEQ multiplex PCR; TCRdb holds only in-frame clones, not every one. The sample shows roughly 650,000 clones, 90% to 97% of them seen only once. In germline, CDR1 is SGHVS, CDR2 FQNEAQ. V was pared by 5 bases and J by 3 bases, with 14 bases between. This CDR3 is built from 14 residues. CD45RO-negative cells were positively selected for CCR7, leaving out terminally differentiated effector memory CD45RA+ cells. The receptor's source is a woman in her thirties in good health. The chain couples TRBV7-8 to TRBJ2-7, with unresolved D. Sequenced sample: naive CD8+ T cells sorted from blood. The CDR3 DNA is TGTGCCAGCAGCACTGACCGGGTCGGCTACGAGCAGTACTTC. Translation: CASSTDRVGYEQYF.